A selection of T cell receptor beta chains follows, all from one sample in a study of regulatory T cells in long-lasting Graves disease. TCRdb reanalysed the multiplex PCR reads using MiXCR and keeps one entry per CDR3 protein. The sample carries fewer than 450,000 distinct CDR3 sequences, 23% recorded once. The material sequenced was peripheral blood mononuclear cells (PBMCs), taken when the disease was refractory, from a patient treated with antithyroid drugs. Receptors originate from a female donor with Graves disease. Both conserved end residues are part of each CDR3. Each record gives: clone size, J gene, D gene, V gene, CDR3 length, CDR3 protein, CDR3 DNA. The D gene is left open where the match is weak. Clone size is shown for a subset of rows, as once, few, many or a class of expanded clone.

>few|TRBJ2-7|TRBD1|TRBV27|16
CASSPTPGQGIGEQYF
TGTGCCAGCAGCCCTACACCGGGACAGGGGATTGGCGAGCAGTACTTC
>few|TRBJ1-4|-|TRBV3-1|15
CASSLTGSLGEKLFF
TGTGCCAGCAGCCTCACCGGGAGTTTAGGTGAAAAACTGTTTTTT
>many|TRBJ1-1|-|TRBV6-2/TRBV6-3|15
CASSWGGTVNTEAFF
TGTGCCAGCAGTTGGGGGGGGACGGTGAACACTGAAGCTTTCTTT
>-|TRBJ2-5|TRBD1|TRBV29-1|15
CSVGDRGRHQETQYF
TGCAGCGTTGGAGACAGGGGGAGGCACCAAGAGACCCAGTACTTC
>few|TRBJ2-7|-|TRBV25-1|13
CASSEFTGGEQYF
TGTGCCAGCAGTGAATTTACGGGTGGCGAGCAGTACTTC
>many|TRBJ2-7|TRBD1|TRBV2|14
CASSGVQGYYEQYF
TGTGCCAGCAGTGGGGTACAGGGGTACTACGAGCAGTACTTC
>-|TRBJ2-5|-|TRBV6-2/TRBV6-3|11
CASSIKETQYF
TGTGCCAGCAGTATTAAAGAGACCCAGTACTTC
>many|TRBJ1-5|TRBD1|TRBV7-8|15
CASSLRGQSNQPQHF
TGTGCCAGCAGCTTAAGGGGGCAGAGCAATCAGCCCCAGCATTTT
>-|TRBJ2-2|-|TRBV6-2/TRBV6-3|11
CASGNGGELFF
TGTGCCAGCGGGAACGGTGGGGAGCTGTTTTTT
>many|TRBJ2-2|-|TRBV28|15
CASSFGGPQTGELFF
TGTGCCAGCAGTTTCGGAGGGCCGCAAACCGGGGAGCTGTTTTTT
>-|TRBJ1-1|-|TRBV7-9|15
CASSQVGAMNTEAFF
TGTGCCAGCAGCCAAGTAGGGGCCATGAACACTGAAGCTTTCTTT
>few|TRBJ2-7|TRBD2|TRBV10-3|14
CAIRQLAGFDEQYF
TGTGCCATCAGGCAACTAGCGGGATTCGACGAGCAGTACTTC
>-|TRBJ1-1|-|TRBV7-2|17
CASSLRFPGQGNTEAFF
TGTGCCAGCAGCTTAAGATTCCCCGGGCAGGGGAACACTGAAGCTTTCTTT